The sequence of this T cell receptor beta chain was determined in a study of TIL therapy for anti-PD-1-resistant metastatic lung cancer. Study findings and constraints: This highly selected cohort may not generalize to typical lung cancer patients.

Sequencing used immunoSEQ v3. Clones were read by immunoSEQ multiplex PCR, and TCRdb kept only the in-frame ones, dropping some. Here the sample spans some 60,000 clones, 73% being singletons. Stated time point: pre-treatment sample, taken before nivolumab and TIL therapy. Enrollment ran from October 2017 to early 2020. This CDR3 contains 12 residues. Per germline, CDR1 GTSNPN and CDR2 SVGIG (reference sequence). Trimming left V 2 bases short and J 6 bases short, with 11 bases between. Of note for this clone: Its antigen remains unknown.

This TCR came from a person aged 25-80 years with non-small cell lung cancer. The specimen comprised blood, sampled at baseline. The V and J genes are TRBV30 and TRBJ2-7; no definite D call. The CDR3, as DNA: TGTGCCTGGAGTAAGACCGCGCCCGAGCAGTACTTC. Translation: CAWSKTAPEQYF.